This T cell receptor (beta chain) was recorded in a study of blood T cell repertoires in COVID-19. In this sample, this clone turned up many times. CDR3 length: 19 residues. CDR1 SNHLY and CDR2 FYNNEI come from the germline V gene. V lost 4 bases, J lost 13 bases, and 23 bases stayed unmatched. Clones were sequenced by immunoSEQ multiplex PCR, and TCRdb holds only the in-frame ones, with some missing. The table shows about 260,000 clones, with more than 85% occurring only once. The clonotype was recovered from a person aged 18 to 30 with COVID-19, enrolled during active disease. The sequenced material came from peripheral blood. The rearrangement uses TRBV2 and TRBJ1-6, with TRBD1 matching 9 bases. The CDR3 DNA sequence: TGTGCCAGCAGTGGAAGATCAGACTTGTTCCGGGACAGGGACAGGCCCCTCCACTTT. Protein product: CASSGRSDLFRDRDRPLHF.